The 20 T cell receptor beta chains below all came from one sample that was sequenced in a study of blood T cell repertoires in COVID-19. Only in-frame clones appear in the TCRdb table, and some are missing; sequencing was by immunoSEQ multiplex PCR. The data contain over 250,000 clones, around nine tenths of them singletons. The sequencing sample was made of PBMCs or T cells enriched from blood (not recorded which). These receptors all stem from a woman between 18 and 29 years old who had recovered from COVID-19.

This chain connects TRBV7-9 to TRBJ2-7, with 12 bases lining up with TRBD2. CDR3 length: 16 amino acids. The germline V gene encodes CDR1 SEHNR and CDR2 FQNEAQ (reference sequence). V shed 5 bases, J shed 4 bases, and the junction held 9 bases outside the gene matches. The CDR3 here is CASSQLAGLAGYEQYF. The CDR3 DNA reads as TGTGCCAGCAGCCAACTGGCTGGACTAGCGGGGTACGAGCAGTACTTC.

The J gene is TRBJ2-1, the V gene TRBV4-3; TRBD1 might be the D (5 bases). In germline, CDR1 is LGHNA, CDR2 YSLEER. V lost 0 bases and J 6 bases, leaving 9 bases between the germline ends. This CDR3 is 14 amino acids long. The CDR3 sequence: CASSQDARVNEQFF. The CDR3 DNA is TGCGCCAGCAGCCAAGATGCCAGGGTCAATGAGCAGTTCTTC.

The rearrangement joins TRBV11-3 to TRBJ2-7; no reliable D call. CDR1 is SGHNT and CDR2 is YENEEA in the germline V gene. The V gene lost 2 bases and the J gene lost 3 bases, with 8 bases spanning the gap. This CDR3 has 13 residues. The CDR3 region is CASSLNQVYEQYF. CDR3 nucleotide sequence: TGTGCCAGCAGCTTAAACCAGGTCTACGAGCAGTACTTC.

The CDR3 DNA sequence: TGTGCCAGCAGAGTACTAGCGGGAAGCACAGATACGCAGTATTTT. Residues: CASRVLAGSTDTQYF. The genes are TRBV6-6 and TRBJ2-3, with TRBD2 matching over 10 bases. CDR3 length: 15 residues. CDR1 and CDR2 (germline): MNHNY, SVGAGI (reference sequence). J gave up 0 bases and V 6 bases, and 3 bases lay outside the gene matches.

The chain joins TRBV10-3 to TRBJ2-7; TRBD2 matches 10 bases. The V and J ends lost 6 bases and 1 base, in that order; junction bases with no gene match: 6. The CDR3 totals 15 residues. Germline assignment: CDR1 ENHRY and CDR2 SYGVKD. The CDR3 bases are TGTGCCATCAGCATGACTAGCGGGCGTTCCTACGAGCAGTACTTC. Its translation is CAISMTSGRSYEQYF.

The chain is built from TRBV19 and TRBJ1-1, with unresolved D. V was pared by 6 bases and J by 1 base, with 9 bases between. CDR1 and CDR2 from the germline V gene are LNHDA and SQIVND (reference sequence). The CDR3 has 13 residues. The DNA for the CDR3 is TGTGCCAGTAGGTCCACAGCGAACACTGAAGCTTTCTTT. Protein sequence: CASRSTANTEAFF.

The chain combines TRBV7-6 with TRBJ2-1; 9 bases are shared with TRBD2. This CDR3 has 18 amino acids. The germline CDR1 and CDR2 sequences are SGHVS and FNYEAQ. Losses at the gene ends were 2 bases for V and 2 bases for J; bases not matched to a gene: 10. The CDR3 nucleotides read TGTGCCAGCAGCTTATCCCCCCCAGGCGGGAGGGCCTACAATGAGCAGTTCTTC. This sequence encodes CASSLSPPGGRAYNEQFF.

This chain links TRBV28 with TRBJ2-3; D unresolved. The CDR3 is 14 amino acids. Germline V gene sequence: CDR1 MDHEN, CDR2 SYDVKM. V was shortened by 6 bases and J by 0 bases, with 10 bases between the two germline ends. CDR3 bases: TGTGCCAGCAGACCTAGGAGCAGCACAGATACGCAGTATTTT. Translation gives CASRPRSSTDTQYF.

The chain joins TRBV7-3 to TRBJ2-1, with TRBD2 matching 7 bases. CDR1 SGHTA and CDR2 FQGTGA come from the germline V gene. Losses at the gene ends were 5 bases for V and 6 bases for J; bases not matched to a gene: 10. The CDR3 runs to 15 residues. CDR3 nucleotide sequence: TGTGCCAGCAGCCCTAACGGACTAGAGTTCAATGAGCAGTTCTTC. This translates into CASSPNGLEFNEQFF.

The V and J genes are TRBV21-1 and TRBJ1-5. TRBV21-1 is a documented pseudogene. The CDR3 runs to 14 residues. In nucleotides, the CDR3 is TGTGCCAGCAGCGAGGGACTGGGCAATCAGCCCCAGCATTTT. Its protein is CASSEGLGNQPQHF.

The chain uses TRBV27 and TRBJ2-7; 7 nucleotides line up with TRBD1. V shed 7 bases and J 7 bases; nucleotides not matched to a gene: 13. The length of the CDR3 is 14 residues. Looked up from germline, CDR1 is MNHEY and CDR2 is SMNVEV (reference sequence). CDR3 region: CASKTGQAMREQYF. The CDR3, as DNA: TGTGCCAGCAAGACTGGACAGGCCATGAGGGAGCAGTACTTC.

This clone was seen only once. The CDR3 DNA reads TGTGCCAGCAGCTCTGGGACAGGGGTTGAAAAACTGTTTTTT. It specifies CASSSGTGVEKLFF. The chain has TRBV11-2 and TRBJ1-4, with 10 bases that match TRBD1. Unmatched junction bases numbered 3, after V lost 4 bases and J lost 7 bases. The CDR3 covers 14 residues. CDR1 and CDR2 (germline): SGHAT, FQNNGV.

CDR3 bases: TGTGCCACCAGCAGAGAGACTAGCGGGAACTCCTACGAGCAGTACTTC. The encoded protein is CATSRETSGNSYEQYF. The chain recombines TRBV15 with TRBJ2-7, with 11 nucleotides matching TRBD2. V lost 0 bases to trimming and J lost 0 bases; unmatched junction nucleotides: 1. This CDR3 has 16 residues. CDR1 LNHNV and CDR2 YYDKDF come from the germline V gene (reference sequence).

This clone was seen only once. CDR3 sequence (DNA): TGTGCCAGCAGCGCCCATATTTCAGACAATGAGCAGTTCTTC. Protein: CASSAHISDNEQFF. This chain links TRBV6-4 with TRBJ2-1; D is ambiguous. Trimming cost V 6 bases and J 5 bases, with 14 bases left between them. The CDR3 contains 14 residues. Germline CDR1 and CDR2: MRHNA and SNTAGT.

The chain carries TRBV6-5 and TRBJ2-3, with D tentatively TRBD1 (6 bases). V was cut by 2 bases and J by 5 bases, with 14 bases left in between. The CDR3 is 15 residues long. The germline V gene has CDR1 MNHEY and CDR2 SVGAGI. The CDR3 loop is CASSYAWTVRDTQYF. The DNA of the CDR3 is TGTGCCAGCAGTTACGCGTGGACAGTACGAGATACGCAGTATTTT.

The V and J genes are TRBV27 and TRBJ2-1; the match to TRBD2 covers 7 bases. Germline assignment: CDR1 MNHEY and CDR2 SMNVEV (reference sequence). The junction had 8 bases not matched to a gene; V was cut back by 5 bases and J by 4 bases. This CDR3 spans 15 amino acids. The CDR3 nucleotides read TGTGCCAGCAGTAGGATGGGAGCGGGGTACAATGAGCAGTTCTTC. Protein sequence: CASSRMGAGYNEQFF.

V and J are TRBV19 and TRBJ1-4; D possibly corresponds to TRBD1 (5 bases). V shed 4 bases and J shed 8 bases, with 11 bases lying between them. CDR1 LNHDA and CDR2 SQIVND come from the germline V gene (reference sequence). The CDR3 sequence is 13 residues long. This chain's CDR3 is CASSKPGLEKLFF. CDR3 bases: TGTGCCAGTAGTAAGCCAGGGTTAGAAAAACTGTTTTTT.

This chain joins TRBV30 and TRBJ1-1, with D possibly matching TRBD1 (6 bases). The CDR3 spans 16 residues. The V end lost 5 bases, the J end lost 1 base, and 20 bases lay between the germline ends. The germline V gene has CDR1 GTSNPN and CDR2 SVGIG (reference sequence). CDR3 amino acids: CAWRQRQVGANTEAFF. CDR3 bases: TGTGCCTGGCGACAGCGACAGGTTGGGGCGAACACTGAAGCTTTCTTT.

This clone was detected once. The V and J genes are TRBV28 and TRBJ1-4; TRBD1 is a possible D gene (5 bases). Germline CDR1 reads MDHEN; CDR2 reads SYDVKM. V was pared by 6 bases and J by 4 bases, with 6 bases between. The CDR3 covers 12 residues. CDR3 region: CASSQGNEKLFF. For the CDR3, the DNA is TGTGCCAGCAGCCAGGGTAATGAAAAACTGTTTTTT. Together with reference TRBV28 and TRBJ1-4, the CDR3 gives the full variable domain: DVKVTQSSRYLVKRTGEKVFLECVQDMDHENMFWYRQDPGLGLRLIYFSYDVKMKEKGDIPEGYSVSREKKERFSLILESASTNQTSMYLCASSQGNEKLFFGSGTQLSVL.

V gene TRBV12-3 or TRBV12-4 combines with J gene TRBJ2-3; the match to TRBD2 covers 7 bases. Unmatched junction bases numbered 2, after V lost 5 bases and J lost 6 bases. The CDR3 is 12 residues long. CDR3 nucleotide sequence: TGTGCCAGCAGTATTAGCGGGGATACGCAGTATTTT. It codes for CASSISGDTQYF.